This T cell receptor beta chain is drawn from a study of blood T cell repertoires in COVID-19. Authors' analysis steps: Nucleated cell number was recorded as an estimate derived from reference gene primer amplification. The protocol was immunoSEQ multiplex PCR, while the TCRdb copy is restricted to in-frame clones and leaves out a portion. V, J and clone size are taken as reported in that table, and D and trimming were inferred from the DNA itself. Of 150,000 to 200,000 clones in the sample, around four fifths were seen once. In its sample, this clone was seen a few times. This CDR3 is 17 amino acids long. J lost 2 bases, V lost 2 bases, and 8 bases had no gene match. The germline V gene encodes CDR1 LGHDT and CDR2 YNNKEL (reference sequence).

Material: peripheral blood. The sequence derives from a man between 65 and 85 years old with acute or convalescent COVID-19. The chain joins TRBV3-1 (or the pseudogene TRBV3-2) to TRBJ2-1, with TRBD2 matching 8 bases. Here the CDR3 reads CASSQRASGHPYNEQFF. In DNA form, the CDR3 reads TGTGCCAGCAGCCAACGGGCTAGCGGGCACCCCTACAATGAGCAGTTCTTC.